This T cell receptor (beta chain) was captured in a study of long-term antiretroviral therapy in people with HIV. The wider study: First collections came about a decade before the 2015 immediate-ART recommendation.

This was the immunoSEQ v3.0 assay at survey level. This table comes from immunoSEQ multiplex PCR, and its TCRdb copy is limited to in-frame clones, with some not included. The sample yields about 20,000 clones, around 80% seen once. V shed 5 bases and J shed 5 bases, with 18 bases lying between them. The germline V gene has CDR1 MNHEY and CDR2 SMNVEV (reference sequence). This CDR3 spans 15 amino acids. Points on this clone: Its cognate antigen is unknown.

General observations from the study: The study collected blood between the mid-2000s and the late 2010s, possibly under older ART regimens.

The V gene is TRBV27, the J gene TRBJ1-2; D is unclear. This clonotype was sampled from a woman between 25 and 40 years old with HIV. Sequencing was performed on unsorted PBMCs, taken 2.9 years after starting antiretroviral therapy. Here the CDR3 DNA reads TGTGCCAGCAGTCCGGGCACCCTCGGAGTATATGGCTACACCTTC. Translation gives CASSPGTLGVYGYTF.